These T cell receptor beta chains were read from a single sample in a study of T cells in Graves' hyperthyroidism and ophthalmopathy. Via MiXCR, TCRdb re-called the multiplex PCR reads, giving one row per CDR3 protein. The table lists around 340,000 distinct CDR3 sequences, 17% of them singletons, with around a third in the top ten. The sequencing sample was made of blood. Receptors originate from a woman in her twenties or thirties with Graves' hyperthyroidism that later progressed to Graves' ophthalmopathy. The CDR3 runs from the conserved cysteine through the conserved F or W. D genes are given only for firm matches. Only part of the rows carry a size: once, few, many, or a class if the clone is expanded.

>many|16|TRBV12-3/TRBV12-4|TRBJ2-3|-
TGTGCCAGCAGTTTATGGGGGGACACTAGCACAGATACGCAGTATTTT
CASSLWGDTSTDTQYF
>many|13|TRBV4-1|TRBJ1-5|-
TGCGCCAGCAGCCAGGCGACTTATCAGCCCCAGCATTTT
CASSQATYQPQHF
>many|14|TRBV10-3|TRBJ2-3|TRBD1
TGTGCCACCGGACCACAGGGGAGCACAGATACGCAGTATTTT
CATGPQGSTDTQYF
>-|9|TRBV20-1|TRBJ1-1|-
TGCAGTGGAGGAAATGAAGCTTTCTTT
CSGGNEAFF
>many|16|TRBV20-1|TRBJ1-1|TRBD1
TGCAGTGCTAGAGACTTTGGAGGACCGACAGGGGAAGAAGCTTTCTTT
CSARDFGGPTGEEAFF
>many|13|TRBV29-1|TRBJ2-7|-
TGCAGCGTAGAACAGGATACCTCCTACGAGCAGTACTTC
CSVEQDTSYEQYF
>many|12|TRBV9|TRBJ2-7|-
TGTGCCAGCAGCCCACCTGTAGGGGAGCAGTACTTC
CASSPPVGEQYF
>many|15|TRBV6-1|TRBJ1-2|-
TGTGCCAGCAGACCCGTAATGGGACTGCCCTATGGCTACACCTTC
CASRPVMGLPYGYTF
>few|16|TRBV5-6|TRBJ2-3|-
TGTGCCAGCAGCTTGGTCGTGGCAGCCCACACAGATACGCAGTATTTT
CASSLVVAAHTDTQYF
>-|15|TRBV18|TRBJ1-1|-
TGTGCCAGCTCACCCCCTGAGGGGGGGAACACTGAAGCTTTCTTT
CASSPPEGGNTEAFF
>many|15|TRBV28|TRBJ2-7|TRBD2
TGTGCCACCGGGATCTTAGCGGGAGCGTTCCACGAGCAGTACTTC
CATGILAGAFHEQYF
>few|15|TRBV6-1|TRBJ2-3|TRBD1
TGTGCCAGCAGTGACGTTACAGGGGGCACAGATACGCAGTATTTT
CASSDVTGGTDTQYF
>many|14|TRBV9|TRBJ2-5|TRBD1
TGTGCCAGCAGCGCCGGGACAGATCAAGAGACCCAGTACTTC
CASSAGTDQETQYF
>many|16|TRBV5-5|TRBJ2-5|TRBD1
TGTGCCAGCAGCCCCCGGGACAGGGGGCTCCAAGAGACCCAGTACTTC
CASSPRDRGLQETQYF
>many|11|TRBV7-9|TRBJ1-2|-
TGTGCCAGCACCACGGGACTGGTTAGCACCTTC
CASTTGLVSTF
>many|14|TRBV14|TRBJ2-1|-
TGTGCCAGCAGCCAAGATATGGGGTACAATGAGCAGTTCTTC
CASSQDMGYNEQFF
>many|15|TRBV7-8|TRBJ2-3|-
TGTGCCAGCAGCTTAGACGGCAGTCGCACAGATACGCAGTATTTT
CASSLDGSRTDTQYF
>many|15|TRBV2|TRBJ2-3|TRBD2
TGTGCCAGCAGCCGAGCGGGGGGTAGCACAGATACGCAGTATTTT
CASSRAGGSTDTQYF
>few|12|TRBV4-1|TRBJ2-3|-
TGCGCCAGCAGCCGGAACACAGATACGCAGTATTTT
CASSRNTDTQYF
>many|16|TRBV9|TRBJ1-3|-
TGTGCCAGCAGCGTAGCGGTGGGGTCCACTGGAAACACCATATATTTT
CASSVAVGSTGNTIYF
>-|16|TRBV11-1|TRBJ2-5|TRBD2
TGTGCCAGCAGCCCTCGGTTGGGCGGGAGAGAAGAGACCCAGTACTTC
CASSPRLGGREETQYF
>-|14|TRBV10-3|TRBJ2-7|-
TGTGCCATCAGTGACAGGACTGGGTCCTACGAGCAGTACTTC
CAISDRTGSYEQYF
>many|17|TRBV6-1|TRBJ2-6|-
TGTGCCAGCAGGACGATTAGTGGGTTCTCTGGGGCCAACGTCCTGACTTTC
CASRTISGFSGANVLTF
>-|14|TRBV6-1|TRBJ1-6|-
TGTACCAGCAGTGAAGGATATGATAATTCACCCCTCCACTTT
CTSSEGYDNSPLHF
>many|12|TRBV11-3|TRBJ2-1|-
TGTGCCAGCAGCTTAATGGGGGATGAGCAGTTCTTC
CASSLMGDEQFF
>-|15|TRBV10-3|TRBJ2-5|TRBD1
TGTGCCATCAGTGAGCCAGCCGGGACAGGGGAGACCCAGTACTTC
CAISEPAGTGETQYF
>many|15|TRBV11-2|TRBJ1-2|TRBD1
TGTGCCAGCAGCGTAAGACAGGGGGTTTTCTATGGCTACACCTTC
CASSVRQGVFYGYTF
>many|16|TRBV4-1|TRBJ2-1|TRBD2
TGCGCCAGCAGCCGCGGGGGACGGGGTGACTACAATGAGCAGTTCTTC
CASSRGGRGDYNEQFF
>many|13|TRBV30|TRBJ2-1|-
TGTGCCTGGAGTGTAGGTTCCTACAATGAGCAGTTCTTC
CAWSVGSYNEQFF
>-|14|TRBV5-1|TRBJ2-7|-
TGCGCCAGCAGCTCCGGGGACGGGCCCTACGAGCAGTACTTC
CASSSGDGPYEQYF
>few|17|TRBV27|TRBJ1-1|TRBD1
TGTGCCAGCAGTCTCCTCCCAGGAGGGGGCGAGCTGACTGAAGCTTTCTTT
CASSLLPGGGELTEAFF
>-|14|TRBV5-1|TRBJ2-5|TRBD2
TGCGCCAGCAGCGGACCGGGAGGTCTAGAGACCCAGTACTTC
CASSGPGGLETQYF
>many|15|TRBV28|TRBJ1-1|TRBD1
TGTGCCAGCAGTCCCCGGGACAGGGACAACACTGAAGCTTTCTTT
CASSPRDRDNTEAFF
>-|15|TRBV6-2/TRBV6-3|TRBJ2-5|-
TGTGTCAGCAGTTACCTCGGGGGAATAGGGGAGACCCAGTACTTC
CVSSYLGGIGETQYF
>many|16|TRBV6-1|TRBJ2-1|TRBD2
TGTGCCAGCAGTGAAATCTATGCTGGGACTACGATTGAGCAGTTCTTC
CASSEIYAGTTIEQFF
>many|13|TRBV2|TRBJ2-1|-
TGTGCCAGCAGGTTAGCGGATCACAATGAGCAGTTCTTC
CASRLADHNEQFF
>many|16|TRBV28|TRBJ2-3|-
TGTGCCAGCAGTTTATCAACTCCCCTGAGCACAGATACGCAGTATTTT
CASSLSTPLSTDTQYF
>-|14|TRBV10-2|TRBJ2-3|TRBD2
TGCGCCAGCAGTGTAGCGGGGGGGCCGGATACGCAGTATTTT
CASSVAGGPDTQYF
>many|10|TRBV30|TRBJ2-2|-
TGTGCCTGGAGTGCTGGAGAGCTGTTTTTT
CAWSAGELFF
>many|13|TRBV2|TRBJ1-1|-
TGTGCCAGCAGTGAAGTGAGTGATACTGAAGCTTTCTTT
CASSEVSDTEAFF
>many|13|TRBV24-1|TRBJ1-5|-
TGTGCCACCAGTACGGGAGGCAATCAGCCCCAGCATTTT
CATSTGGNQPQHF
>-|15|TRBV7-9|TRBJ1-3|-
TGTGCCAGCAGCTTAGGGGGATTTGCTGGAAACACCATATATTTT
CASSLGGFAGNTIYF
>many|14|TRBV28|TRBJ2-5|-
TGTGCCAGCAGTTTAGTGGGCAACCAAGAGACCCAGTACTTC
CASSLVGNQETQYF
>many|13|TRBV2|TRBJ1-5|-
TGTGCCAGCAGTCCACAGGGTACTCAGCCCCAGCATTTT
CASSPQGTQPQHF
>many|14|TRBV10-3|TRBJ2-7|-
TGTGCCATCTCAGTGCCAGACAGAGCCTACGAGCAGTACTTC
CAISVPDRAYEQYF
>-|13|TRBV5-1|TRBJ1-1|TRBD1
TGCGCCAGCAGCCCGACAGGGAGCACTGAAGCTTTCTTT
CASSPTGSTEAFF
>few|15|TRBV5-6|TRBJ1-2|TRBD1
TGTGCCAGCAGCTACCGGGGACAGGGGTTCTATGGCTACACCTTC
CASSYRGQGFYGYTF
>few|15|TRBV4-1|TRBJ1-4|TRBD1
TGCGCCAGCAGCCATGAGGGACAGGGTATGGGAAAACTGTTTTTT
CASSHEGQGMGKLFF